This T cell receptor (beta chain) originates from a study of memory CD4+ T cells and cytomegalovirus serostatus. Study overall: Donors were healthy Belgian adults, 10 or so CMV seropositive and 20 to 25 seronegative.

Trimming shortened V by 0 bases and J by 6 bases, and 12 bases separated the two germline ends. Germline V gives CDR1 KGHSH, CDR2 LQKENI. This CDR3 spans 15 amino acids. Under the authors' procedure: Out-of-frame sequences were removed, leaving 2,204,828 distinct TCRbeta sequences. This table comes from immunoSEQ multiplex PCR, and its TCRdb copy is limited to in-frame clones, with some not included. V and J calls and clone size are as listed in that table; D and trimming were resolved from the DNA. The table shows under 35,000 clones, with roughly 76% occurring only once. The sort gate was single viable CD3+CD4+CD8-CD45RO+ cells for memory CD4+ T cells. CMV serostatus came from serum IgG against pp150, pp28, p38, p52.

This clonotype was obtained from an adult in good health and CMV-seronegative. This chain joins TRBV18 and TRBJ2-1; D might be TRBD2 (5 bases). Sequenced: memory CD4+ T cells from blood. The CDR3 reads CASSPPDRGSNEQFF. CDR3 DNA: TGTGCCAGCTCACCACCGGACCGGGGATCCAATGAGCAGTTCTTC.